These 24 T cell receptor beta chains were sequenced from one sample in a study of T cell repertoires in cytomegalovirus infection. TCRdb reprocessed the reads via MiXCR and lists one record per CDR3 protein. This sample carries roughly 800,000 distinct CDR3 sequences, roughly 28% of them seen once, and the ten largest clones take over 10%. Antigens for these TCRs are unknown. The material sequenced was cultured CD8+ T cells from PBMCs, taken from culture after CMV antigen stimulation. Receptors originate from a human donor in good health (CMV status not recorded). Some clones in this sample may be carry-over from other donors' samples.

This clonotype was picked up a small number of times. The J gene is TRBJ1-2, the V gene TRBV11-2; the match to TRBD1 covers 7 bases. V lost 3 bases to trimming and J lost 6 bases; unmatched junction nucleotides: 7. The CDR3 covers 14 residues. Germline loops: CDR1 SGHAT, CDR2 FQNNGV. In DNA, the CDR3 is TGTGCCAGCAGCTTTAGTAGGGGGCAGGATGGCTACACCTTC. Its protein is CASSFSRGQDGYTF.

This chain uses TRBV12-5 with TRBJ1-1, with D hard to call. The germline gives CDR1 LGHNT, CDR2 FRNRAP. V lost 0 bases and J lost 5, with 7 bases in between. This CDR3 region has 13 residues. CDR3 in DNA: TGTGCTAGTGGTTTGGTAGAGCGTACTGAAGCTTTCTTT. It specifies CASGLVERTEAFF.

This clonotype came up a few times. V usage is TRBV2 and J usage is TRBJ2-7; the match to TRBD1 covers 9 bases. The length of the CDR3 is 13 residues. V shed 5 bases and J 2 bases; nucleotides not matched to a gene: 1. Germline V gene data show CDR1 as SNHLY and CDR2 as FYNNEI. Written as DNA, the CDR3 is TGTGCCAGCAGTTGGACAGGGGCCTACGAGCAGTACTTC. Its protein product is CASSWTGAYEQYF.

This clonotype was seen repeatedly, ten times or more. This chain joins TRBV7-8 and TRBJ2-3; TRBD1 matches 10 bases. This CDR3 comprises 16 residues. The germline gives CDR1 SGHVS, CDR2 FQNEAQ. J gave up 4 bases and V 5 bases, and 9 bases lay outside the gene matches. CDR3 nucleotides: TGTGCCAGCAGCGGCCGGGACAGGGGTAGTTCAGATACGCAGTATTTT. Amino acid sequence: CASSGRDRGSSDTQYF.

The sample holds many counts of this clonotype. The V call is TRBV7-6, the J call TRBJ2-6; D possibly corresponds to TRBD1 (7 bases). The germline V gene encodes CDR1 SGHVS and CDR2 FNYEAQ. Deletions cut 5 bases from V and 2 bases from J, with 22 bases between. The CDR3 length is 19 residues. In DNA form, the CDR3 reads TGTGCCAGCAGCCCCGCACTCGGACAGGAGGGAACTGGGGCCAACGTCCTGACTTTC. Its protein is CASSPALGQEGTGANVLTF.

The sample holds a few counts of this clonotype. The V call is TRBV29-1, the J call TRBJ1-1, with D hard to call. The V gene's germline CDR1 is SQVTM and CDR2 ANQGSEA. CDR3 length: 11 residues. V shed 7 bases and J shed 4 bases, with 10 bases lying between them. The CDR3 DNA reads TGCAGCGCTGGACGGGTCACTGAAGCTTTCTTT. Its protein is CSAGRVTEAFF.

This clonotype was seen a few times. CDR3 coding DNA: TGTGCCAGTAGTATAGGGTCCCACAATGAGCAGTTCTTC. Its translation is CASSIGSHNEQFF. The chain is built from TRBV19 and TRBJ2-1; no firm D call. Trimming left V 1 base short and J 5 bases short, with 6 bases between. This CDR3 comprises 13 residues. Looked up from germline, CDR1 is LNHDA and CDR2 is SQIVND (reference sequence).

The rearrangement links TRBV9 to TRBJ2-3; D is uncertain. CDR1 is SGDLS and CDR2 is YYNGEE in the germline V gene. The V end lost 0 bases, the J end lost 2 bases, and 7 bases lay between the germline ends. The CDR3 length is 14 residues. This chain's CDR3 is CASSVVGSTDTQYF. Written as DNA, the CDR3 is TGTGCCAGCAGCGTAGTCGGGTCCACAGATACGCAGTATTTT.

The gene calls are TRBV18 and TRBJ2-7; the D call may be TRBD1 or TRBD2 (5 bases each). V shed 5 bases and J shed 4 bases, with 18 bases lying between them. The CDR3 consists of 15 residues. Germline CDR1 KGHSH, CDR2 LQKENI. The CDR3 region has the DNA TGTGCCAGCTCAGATACGTCGGGACCTATTTACGAGCAGTACTTC. Residues: CASSDTSGPIYEQYF.

This clonotype was observed once. This chain links TRBV10-3 with TRBJ2-5, with D unresolved. CDR1 ENHRY and CDR2 SYGVKD come from the germline V gene. Trimming took off 2 bases at V and 3 bases at J, with 16 bases between the two ends. CDR3 length equals 16 residues. CDR3 in DNA: TGTGCCATCAGTGAGGACGTACTTTGGCTAGAAGAGACCCAGTACTTC. Amino acid sequence: CAISEDVLWLEETQYF.

This clonotype showed up many times. V gene TRBV7-9 combines with J gene TRBJ2-1; 8 positions agree with TRBD1. With 0 bases clipped from V and 9 bases from J, the junction kept 1 base outside the gene matches. The CDR3 runs to 13 residues. CDR1 and CDR2 from the germline V gene are SEHNR and FQNEAQ (reference sequence). The CDR3 is CASSLAQGVEQFF. CDR3 sequence (DNA): TGTGCCAGCAGCTTAGCACAGGGGGTTGAGCAGTTCTTC. The entire variable domain, with the rest obtained from reference TRBV7-9 and TRBJ2-1, is as follows: DTGVSQNPRHKITKRGQNVTFRCDPISEHNRLYWYRQTLGQGPEFLTYFQNEAQLEKSRLLSDRFSAERPKGSFSTLEIQRTEQGDSAMYLCASSLAQGVEQFFGPGTRLTVL.

This clonotype was seen more than once but under ten times. The V gene is TRBV5-1, the J gene TRBJ2-7; 7 bases fit TRBD1. The CDR3 loop spans 15 amino acids. CDR1 is SGHRS and CDR2 is YFSETQ in the germline V gene. After removal of 0 bases from V and 2 bases from J, the junction contained 5 bases not matched to a gene. The CDR3 protein is CASSLALTGPYEQYF. The CDR3 DNA reads as TGCGCCAGCAGCTTGGCCCTGACAGGGCCCTACGAGCAGTACTTC. The whole variable domain, remainder taken from reference TRBV5-1 and TRBJ2-7, is KAGVTQTPRYLIKTRGQQVTLSCSPISGHRSVSWYQQTPGQGLQFLFEYFSETQRNKGNFPGRFSGRQFSNSRSEMNVSTLELGDSALYLCASSLALTGPYEQYFGPGTRLTVT.

This clonotype occurred a few times. V gene TRBV19 combines with J gene TRBJ1-1, with 8 bases that match TRBD1. Trimming cost V 8 bases and J 6 bases; bases outside gene matches: 8. The CDR3 extends over 13 amino acids. Per germline, CDR1 LNHDA and CDR2 SQIVND (reference sequence). CDR3 loop: CASGQGGMAEAFF. The DNA for the CDR3 is TGTGCCAGTGGACAGGGAGGAATGGCTGAAGCTTTCTTT.

The genes are TRBV12-3 or TRBV12-4 and TRBJ1-2; D might be TRBD1 (5 bases). V lost 1 base and J 1 base, leaving 13 bases between the germline ends. This CDR3 has 16 amino acids. In DNA form, the CDR3 reads TGTGCCAGCAGTTTAGTGGGGGAGGACGTTAACTATGGCTACACCTTC. It is translated as CASSLVGEDVNYGYTF.

This clonotype was found once. J is TRBJ1-4 and V is TRBV27; tentative D call: TRBD1 (6 bases). CDR3 length: 16 residues. CDR1 and CDR2 from the germline V gene are MNHEY and SMNVEV (reference sequence). The ends were cut back, 5 bases at V and 5 bases at J, with 18 bases in the middle. For the CDR3, the DNA is TGTGCCAGCAGTCGCTACCTACAGGGCCCCAATGAAAAACTGTTTTTT. Translating gives CASSRYLQGPNEKLFF.

Only a few counts were recorded for this clonotype. V gene TRBV10-3 combines with J gene TRBJ2-1; weak D call: TRBD1 (6 bases). Germline lookup yields CDR1 ENHRY and CDR2 SYGVKD. This CDR3 has 14 residues. Trimming took off 8 bases at V and 11 bases at J, with 22 bases between the two ends. CDR3 DNA: TGTGCCATCCCCGGGGACACTGCGAGCGGAAAGCAGTTCTTC. Amino acids: CAIPGDTASGKQFF.

This clonotype appeared a few times. J is TRBJ2-5 and V is TRBV28, with D maybe TRBD1 (5 bases). The germline CDR1 and CDR2 sequences are MDHEN and SYDVKM. V lost 4 bases, J lost 5 bases, and 8 bases lay in between. The CDR3 contains 12 residues. The CDR3 reads CASSSGKETQYF. CDR3 coding DNA: TGTGCCAGCAGTTCAGGGAAGGAGACCCAGTACTTC.

This clonotype was detected a few times. The V gene is TRBV6-5, the J gene TRBJ2-1; 9 bases are a match to TRBD2. The CDR3 has 15 residues. J was trimmed by 6 bases and V by 2 bases; bases with no gene match: 5. CDR1 is MNHEY and CDR2 is SVGAGI in the germline V gene. The CDR3 sequence: CASSYGRGGLNEQFF. Written as DNA, the CDR3 is TGTGCCAGCAGTTACGGGCGGGGGGGCCTCAATGAGCAGTTCTTC.

The V call is TRBV7-3, the J call TRBJ2-1; TRBD1 aligns across 11 bases. V gave up 6 bases and J gave up 4 bases; unmatched junction bases: 5. The germline CDR1 and CDR2 sequences are SGHTA and FQGTGA. The CDR3 runs 15 residues. CDR3 sequence (DNA): TGTGCCAGCAGTTGGACAGGGGGCGAGTACAATGAGCAGTTCTTC. Translated, it gives CASSWTGGEYNEQFF.

There are a few counts of this clonotype. DNA of the CDR3: TGTGCCAGCACTTGGACAGGGCCAAACTATGGCTACACCTTC. This translates into CASTWTGPNYGYTF. The rearrangement links TRBV5-4 to TRBJ1-2; 8 nucleotides line up with TRBD1. J was trimmed by 2 bases and V by 6 bases; bases with no gene match: 6. This CDR3 is built from 14 residues. CDR1 and CDR2 (germline): SGHNT, YYREEE (reference sequence).

The V and J genes are TRBV4-1 and TRBJ2-1; 16 bases line up with TRBD2. Unmatched junction bases numbered 18, after V lost 3 bases and J lost 7 bases. The CDR3 is 21 residues long. Germline CDR1 and CDR2: MGHRA and YSYEKL. As DNA, the CDR3 is TGCGCCAGCAGCCAGAAACTGGGACTAGCGGGGGGGCTTGGGGAGAGGAATGAGCAGTTCTTC. Protein product: CASSQKLGLAGGLGERNEQFF.

The chain combines TRBV6-1 with TRBJ2-7, with 10 bases matching TRBD1. Germline V gives CDR1 MNHNS, CDR2 SASEGT. Trimming cost V 7 bases and J 4 bases; bases outside gene matches: 7. This CDR3 has 14 residues. CDR3 protein: CASTPDRGWYEQYF. Here the CDR3 DNA reads TGTGCCAGCACCCCGGACAGGGGGTGGTACGAGCAGTACTTC.

This clonotype was detected only a few times. CDR3 amino acids: CASSSPGQSQNIQYF. CDR3 coding DNA: TGTGCCAGCAGCTCACCGGGACAGTCCCAAAACATTCAGTACTTC. This chain links TRBV7-9 with TRBJ2-4; 7 bases agree with TRBD1. Unmatched junction bases numbered 8, after V lost 4 bases and J lost 5 bases. CDR3 length: 15 residues. The germline CDR1 and CDR2 sequences are SEHNR and FQNEAQ (reference sequence). Combining the CDR3 with reference TRBV7-9 and TRBJ2-4 gives the whole variable domain DTGVSQNPRHKITKRGQNVTFRCDPISEHNRLYWYRQTLGQGPEFLTYFQNEAQLEKSRLLSDRFSAERPKGSFSTLEIQRTEQGDSAMYLCASSSPGQSQNIQYFGAGTRLSVL.

V usage is TRBV6-6 and J usage is TRBJ2-4; D gene uncertain. V shed 6 bases and J shed 8 bases, with 17 bases lying between them. The CDR3 runs 14 residues. Germline V gene data show CDR1 as MNHNY and CDR2 as SVGAGI (reference sequence). The CDR3 DNA sequence: TGTGCCAGCAGCTCTGGACCCCTCGAGGACATTCAGTACTTC. It is translated as CASSSGPLEDIQYF.